This entry features one T cell receptor beta chain sequence. This clonotype was counted once. Its antigen is not yet known. No base-level quality is on record; no much larger clone is a single base apart. Library preparation employed 5' RACE. Sequenced using an Illumina HiSeq 2500. A second PCR of 7 to 11 cycles was run with a J-beta primer mix and a sample-barcoded 5' primer. A template-switch 5' adaptor carrying 12 random nucleotides introduced a unique molecular identifier onto each TCR beta cDNA molecule. At least 3 million CDR3-containing paired-end reads were obtained from each sample. First-strand cDNA synthesis was performed from all RNA using the Mint cDNA synthesis kit, with priming by a TRBC-specific oligonucleotide. Following uracil-DNA glycosylase treatment, a first 18-cycle PCR with universal primers M1SS and BC2_uni_R was performed on all cDNA. Per the authors' processing: For normalization, 1 million high-quality reads were randomly selected from each sample, with every read carrying a distinct molecular identifier. Reads sharing molecular identifiers were discarded rather than binned into consensus sequences. MiTCR, with a Q25 quality threshold and the strictest error-elimination algorithm, was used for CDR3 identification, clonotype clustering and error correction. Lower-bound total TCR beta diversity was estimated with a nonparametric unseen species model using Euler transformation. The public reads were reanalyzed by TCRdb: fastp trimming at Q25, MiXCR alignment, in-frame beta chains only. CDR3 protein duplicates are merged, each entry listing the most common genes and DNA. The V and J calls reflect TCRdb's pipeline rather than the authors' work. For this sample there are over a million distinct CDR3 sequences; 42% appear just once. Jointly, the top ten make up less than 8% of the sample.

This sample stems from a study of blood T cells in healthy people across ages (dated by TCRdb to the mid-2010s). The study in broad terms: In model experiments, roughly one uniquely barcoded TCR beta cDNA molecule per two T cells was captured by template switching. Age-related changes in TCR beta repertoire diversity were measured in the study by deep sequencing normalized with unique cDNA molecular identifiers. The donors were split into four age groups: young (average roughly 15 years), middle-aged (over 35), aged (62) and long-lived (approximately 80). Donors of different ages were randomly distributed across sequencing lanes to avoid experimental bias. Using the same blood draw, the study looked at two additional independent replicas of 1 million unique cDNA reads for two donors, one aged 18 to 30 and the other aged 80 or older. The paper as a whole reports these results and caveats: Estimates of total diversity based on one million sequenced T cells were considered lower bounds and underestimates. Bulk unsorted PBMC profiling prevented conclusive comparison of naive and antigen-experienced compartments. Observed TCR beta diversity per million T cells fell roughly linearly with age, and a significant reduction was already apparent by age about 38. Because donor CMV infection status was unknown, age-related changes in expanded clonotypes were potentially confounded. Compared with the aged group, the long-lived group had more naive CD4+ T cells, fewer expanded clones and increased TCR diversity, suggesting age selection. There was a strong correlation between observed TCR beta diversity and the percentage of naive T cells measured by flow cytometry.

Donors were 35 to 40 systemically healthy Caucasian individuals from Russia aged roughly 6 to 90 years. Each donor gave roughly 9 milliliters of peripheral blood, drawn into EDTA-treated Vacutainer tubes. Ficoll-Paque density-gradient centrifugation was used to isolate PBMCs, with at least 7 million per sample. Trizol reagent was used to extract total RNA from PBMCs, with at least 5.5 micrograms per sample. Naive CD45RAhigh/CD27high T cell percentages were measured by flow cytometry on a PBMC aliquot from every donor. The germline V gene (reference sequence) sets CDR1 to LGHDT and CDR2 to YNNKEL. The trim is 5 bases for V and 2 bases for J, with a gap of 17 bases between the germline ends. Inclusive of the bounding cysteine and phenylalanine, the CDR3 is 16 residues long. Just CDR3 DNA is preserved here, 48 bases in frame from base 1.

The chain is assembled from TRBV3-1 and TRBJ2-3; matching of 7 bases hints at TRBD2 as the D gene. The specimen sequenced was blood. The sequence derives from a woman younger than 30 in good health. The CDR3 here reads CASSFRGGAYTDTQYF. At the DNA level, the sequence is TGTGCCAGCAGCTTCAGAGGGGGGGCCTACACAGATACGCAGTATTTT.